Only a few counts were recorded for the clone carrying this T cell receptor beta chain. Germline CDR1 reads MNHEY; CDR2 reads SVGAGI. Between the trimmed V and J ends, which lost 11 bases and 3 bases, there was a span of 13 bases. The CDR3 loop spans 13 amino acids. The data were obtained in a study of blood T cell repertoires in COVID-19. Profiled with immunoSEQ multiplex PCR; TCRdb holds only in-frame clones, not every one. This table holds around 220,000 clones, 86% found once. V is TRBV6-5 and J is TRBJ2-2; D is perhaps TRBD1 (6 bases). This clonotype was obtained from a woman aged 50 to 60 with COVID-19, enrolled during active disease. Sequenced material: peripheral blood. CDR3 DNA: TGTGCCTCAAACAGGGAGTACACCGGGGAGCTGTTTTTT. Amino acids: CASNREYTGELFF.